This passage covers 24 T cell receptor beta chains from one sample sequenced in a study of Ad26.COV2.S vaccination and SARS-CoV-2 variants. Treatment reported: 15 to 20 received Ad26.COV2.S at low or high dose, single or two shots; 5 received placebo; per-sample allocation not given. Day 63 following the first vaccine or placebo injection was when the samples were taken. Generated by immunoSEQ multiplex PCR, the TCRdb table keeps only in-frame clones and is missing some. Of roughly 400,000 clones listed, about 91% are singletons. The sample consisted of peripheral blood, taken in a trial of Ad26.COV2.S vaccine versus placebo. The receptors derive from a person between 18 and 59 years old who received the Ad26.COV2.S COVID-19 vaccine or a placebo.

The V gene is TRBV5-4, the J gene TRBJ2-2; D is unresolved. CDR1 and CDR2 from the germline V gene are SGHNT and YYREEE (reference sequence). CDR3 size: 16 residues. Trimming took off 0 bases at V and 0 bases at J, with 9 bases between the two ends. This chain's CDR3 is CASSLGSSSNTGELFF. DNA for the CDR3: TGTGCCAGCAGCTTGGGAAGCTCATCGAACACCGGGGAGCTGTTTTTT. The full variable domain, rest sourced from reference TRBV5-4 and TRBJ2-2, is ETGVTQSPTHLIKTRGQQVTLRCSSQSGHNTVSWYQQALGQGPQFIFQYYREEENGRGNFPPRFSGLQFPNYSSELNVNALELDDSALYLCASSLGSSSNTGELFFGEGSRLTVL.

V is TRBV27 and J is TRBJ2-2, with 8 nucleotides matching TRBD1. Trimming removed 3 bases from V and 2 bases from J; junction bases left unmatched: 8. This CDR3 comprises 17 residues. Per germline, CDR1 MNHEY and CDR2 SMNVEV (reference sequence). This CDR3 reads CASSFTPGTGNTGELFF. CDR3 DNA: TGTGCCAGCAGTTTCACTCCAGGGACAGGAAACACCGGGGAGCTGTTTTTT.

This rearrangement joins TRBV11-3 to TRBJ2-7; D is ambiguous. The germline V and J ends were trimmed by 4 bases and 3 bases, with 10 bases remaining between them. The length of the CDR3 is 13 residues. Germline V lookup: CDR1 SGHNT, CDR2 YENEEA. CDR3 bases: TGTGCCAGCAGCTCCGTCGGAGACTACGAGCAGTACTTC. As protein: CASSSVGDYEQYF.

Only a few counts were recorded for this clone. The rearrangement uses TRBV9 and TRBJ1-3, with a weak D call TRBD1 (5 bases). The CDR3 has 13 residues. V shed 4 bases and J shed 7 bases, with 12 bases lying between them. CDR1 SGDLS and CDR2 YYNGEE come from the germline V gene. The CDR3 region has the DNA TGTGCCAGCAGCCCGGGGACGGGGAACACCATATATTTT. Its translation is CASSPGTGNTIYF.

The chain employs TRBV6-5 and TRBJ2-6; D gene uncertain. Per the germline V gene, CDR1 is MNHEY and CDR2 is SVGAGI. Trimming took off 1 base at V and 2 bases at J, with 9 bases between the two ends. The CDR3 consists of 16 residues. The CDR3 DNA follows: TGTGCCAGCAGTTACTTGCAAAATCCTGGGGCCAACGTCCTGACTTTC. It is translated as CASSYLQNPGANVLTF.

This clone was seen more than once but under ten times. V is TRBV24-1 and J is TRBJ2-3, with TRBD2 matching over 9 bases. Germline loops: CDR1 KGHDR, CDR2 SFDVKD. The CDR3 sequence is 15 residues long. Germline trimming cut 5 bases from V and 8 bases from J; bases unmatched to any gene: 10. CDR3 sequence: CATSGAAGGPGTQYF. The CDR3 nucleotides read TGTGCCACCAGTGGGGCGGCGGGAGGGCCTGGTACGCAGTATTTT.

This chain links TRBV6-6 with TRBJ1-3; D may be TRBD1 (6 bases). The V gene lost 5 bases and the J gene lost 6 bases, with 8 bases spanning the gap. Per germline, CDR1 MNHNY and CDR2 SVGAGI (reference sequence). CDR3 length: 12 amino acids. CDR3 bases: TGTGCCAGCAGTGGGGGGGCAAACACCATATATTTT. This sequence encodes CASSGGANTIYF.

The V call is TRBV10-3, the J call TRBJ2-1; TRBD2 might be the D (5 bases). V gave up 4 bases and J gave up 5 bases, with 18 bases separating them. The CDR3 is 16 amino acids. Germline loops: CDR1 ENHRY, CDR2 SYGVKD. CDR3 protein: CAISGYGITSDNEQFF. CDR3 in DNA: TGTGCCATCAGTGGGTACGGGATAACTAGTGACAATGAGCAGTTCTTC.

V usage is TRBV28 and J usage is TRBJ2-5; D unresolved. V dropped 8 bases and J dropped 2 bases, with 12 bases sitting between them. CDR1 is MDHEN and CDR2 is SYDVKM in the germline V gene. This CDR3 region has 13 residues. The CDR3 region has the DNA TGTGCCAGCGGCCCCGCGGTTCAAGAGACCCAGTACTTC. Translating it yields CASGPAVQETQYF.

V gene TRBV7-2 combines with J gene TRBJ2-1; 9 bases line up with TRBD2. The CDR3 spans 15 residues. Germline CDR1 and CDR2: SGHTA and FQGNSA. V was pared by 5 bases and J by 5 bases, with 7 bases of the junction left unmatched. The CDR3: CASSPLAGKHNEQFF. CDR3 nucleotide sequence: TGTGCCAGCAGCCCTCTAGCGGGGAAACACAATGAGCAGTTCTTC.

The genes are TRBV25-1 and TRBJ2-7; 13 bases fit TRBD2. The germline gives CDR1 MGHDK, CDR2 SYGVNS. This CDR3 comprises 14 residues. V dropped 5 bases and J dropped 5; count of bases not matched to a gene: 3. CDR3 in DNA: TGTGCCAGCAGTACTAGCGGGAGGGCCCACGAGCAGTACTTC. Its translation is CASSTSGRAHEQYF.

The gene calls are TRBV5-1 and TRBJ2-1; D assignment may be TRBD1 or TRBD2 (5 bases each). Per germline, CDR1 SGHRS and CDR2 YFSETQ. V lost 4 bases and J 4 bases, leaving 15 bases between the germline ends. The CDR3 spans 15 residues. Here the CDR3 reads CASSRDGTTYNEQFF. In DNA, the CDR3 is TGCGCCAGCAGCCGGGACGGTACTACTTACAATGAGCAGTTCTTC.

This clone showed up just once. This chain connects TRBV5-1 to TRBJ2-1, with 11 bases fitting TRBD2. Trimming at V came to 2 bases and at J to 7 bases, leaving 8 bases not matched to a gene. Germline V gives CDR1 SGHRS, CDR2 YFSETQ. The CDR3 extends over 16 amino acids. The CDR3 bases are TGCGCCAGCAGCTTCATTCTGACTAGCGGGATGAATGAGCAGTTCTTC. This gives the protein CASSFILTSGMNEQFF.

The V call is TRBV14, the J call TRBJ2-3; D is unresolved. Trimming stripped 2 bases from V and 7 bases from J, with 13 bases between. The CDR3 loop spans 14 amino acids. The germline CDR1 and CDR2 sequences are SGHDN and FVKESK. The CDR3 is CASSQFTSSNTQYF. CDR3 nucleotides: TGTGCCAGCAGCCAATTTACTTCTTCGAATACGCAGTATTTT.

This chain links TRBV7-8 with TRBJ1-5, with 8 bases lining up with TRBD1. Per germline, CDR1 SGHVS and CDR2 FQNEAQ. J was trimmed by 6 bases and V by 2 bases; bases with no gene match: 6. The CDR3 loop spans 15 amino acids. CDR3 loop: CASSLPGQGSQPQHF. Here the CDR3 DNA reads TGTGCCAGCAGCTTACCCGGACAGGGCAGTCAGCCCCAGCATTTT.

The V gene is TRBV9, the J gene TRBJ1-4; D unclear. The germline V gene has CDR1 SGDLS and CDR2 YYNGEE. Trimming removed 7 bases from V and 0 bases from J, with 10 bases in between. The CDR3 length is 14 residues. This chain's CDR3 is CASSGMATNEKLFF. In DNA, the CDR3 is TGTGCCAGCTCGGGTATGGCAACTAATGAAAAACTGTTTTTT.

The chain carries TRBV28 and TRBJ2-1, with TRBD2 matching 11 bases. V dropped 6 bases and J dropped 2; count of bases not matched to a gene: 12. This CDR3 region has 18 residues. The germline V gene encodes CDR1 MDHEN and CDR2 SYDVKM. CDR3 DNA sequence: TGTGCCAGCAGACACCCCACTAGCGGGAGAATCCCCTACAATGAGCAGTTCTTC. Amino acid sequence: CASRHPTSGRIPYNEQFF.

This clone was counted between two and nine times. Other DNA sequences of this sample code for an identical CDR3. V usage is TRBV11-3 and J usage is TRBJ2-1; D may be TRBD2 (5 bases). V dropped 5 bases and J dropped 4 bases, with 9 bases sitting between them. The CDR3 is 13 residues long. CDR1 is SGHNT and CDR2 is YENEEA in the germline V gene. The CDR3 coding sequence is TGTGCCAGCAGCAAAGGGAGATACAATGAGCAGTTCTTC. This gives the protein CASSKGRYNEQFF.

The chain employs TRBV4-1 and TRBJ2-5; tentative D call: TRBD2 (5 bases). Trimming pared 4 bases from V and 5 bases from J, leaving 17 bases between. The germline V gene encodes CDR1 MGHRA and CDR2 YSYEKL. The CDR3 runs to 15 residues. The DNA for the CDR3 is TGCGCCAGCAGCCGTAGCATCTCGGGAAGGGAGACCCAGTACTTC. Translation: CASSRSISGRETQYF.

The sample holds one count of this clone. Other nucleotide sequences from this sample produce the same CDR3. The chain carries TRBV5-1 and TRBJ2-3, with a possible D match to TRBD2 (6 bases). CDR1 SGHRS and CDR2 YFSETQ come from the germline V gene. Deletions cut 0 bases from V and 3 bases from J, with 14 bases between. This CDR3 spans 16 amino acids. The CDR3 loop reads CASSLAVGGGTDTQYF. The DNA for the CDR3 is TGCGCCAGCAGCTTGGCCGTGGGGGGTGGAACAGATACGCAGTATTTT.

CDR3 bases: TGCAGCGCCTCTCGGGGGGGGCCCCAGCATTTT. Translation: CSASRGGPQHF. This chain links TRBV29-1 with TRBJ1-5; a weak D match, TRBD1 (5 bases). The CDR3 extends over 11 amino acids. Germline values: CDR1 SQVTM, CDR2 ANQGSEA. The V and J ends lost 7 bases and 9 bases respectively, with 13 bases between them.

This clone was seen a handful of times. The chain employs TRBV9 and TRBJ2-2, with 8 bases matching TRBD2. J lost 4 bases, V lost 7 bases, and 6 bases had no gene match. The germline CDR1 and CDR2 sequences are SGDLS and YYNGEE. The length of the CDR3 is 14 residues. The CDR3 here is CASQRETSTGELFF. The CDR3 coding sequence is TGTGCCAGCCAGCGGGAGACCTCCACCGGGGAGCTGTTTTTT.

The J gene is TRBJ2-3, the V gene TRBV28; D possibly corresponds to TRBD2 (6 bases). Germline V lookup: CDR1 MDHEN, CDR2 SYDVKM. The length of the CDR3 is 12 residues. The germline V and J ends were trimmed by 2 bases and 8 bases, with 8 bases remaining between them. The CDR3 protein is CASSLGAGTQYF. The CDR3 bases are TGTGCCAGCAGTTTAGGAGCGGGTACGCAGTATTTT. The entire variable domain, with the rest obtained from reference TRBV28 and TRBJ2-3, is as follows: DVKVTQSSRYLVKRTGEKVFLECVQDMDHENMFWYRQDPGLGLRLIYFSYDVKMKEKGDIPEGYSVSREKKERFSLILESASTNQTSMYLCASSLGAGTQYFGPGTRLTVL.

J is TRBJ2-3 and V is TRBV4-1; 10 positions agree with TRBD1. This CDR3 has 15 amino acids. Germline CDR1 reads MGHRA; CDR2 reads YSYEKL. Germline trimming cut 4 bases from V and 5 bases from J; bases unmatched to any gene: 6. CDR3: CASSPTGGAEDTQYF. CDR3 DNA sequence: TGCGCCAGCAGCCCGACAGGGGGCGCGGAAGATACGCAGTATTTT.